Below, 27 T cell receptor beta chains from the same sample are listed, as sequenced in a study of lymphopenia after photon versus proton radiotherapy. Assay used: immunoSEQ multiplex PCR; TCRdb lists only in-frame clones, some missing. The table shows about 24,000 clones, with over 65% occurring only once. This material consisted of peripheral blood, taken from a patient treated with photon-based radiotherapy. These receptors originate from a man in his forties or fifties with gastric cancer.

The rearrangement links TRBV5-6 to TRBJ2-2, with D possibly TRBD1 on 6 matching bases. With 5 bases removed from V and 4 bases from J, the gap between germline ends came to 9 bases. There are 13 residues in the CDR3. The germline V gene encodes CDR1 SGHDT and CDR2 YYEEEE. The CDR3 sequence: CASSLGATGELFF. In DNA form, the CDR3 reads TGTGCCAGCAGTCTGGGGGCCACCGGGGAGCTGTTTTTT.

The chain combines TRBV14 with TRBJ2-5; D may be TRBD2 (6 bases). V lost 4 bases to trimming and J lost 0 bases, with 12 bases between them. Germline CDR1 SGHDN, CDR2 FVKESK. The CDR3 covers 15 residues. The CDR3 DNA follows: TGTGCCAGCAGCCTGGCTAGCGACTACCAAGAGACCCAGTACTTC. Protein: CASSLASDYQETQYF.

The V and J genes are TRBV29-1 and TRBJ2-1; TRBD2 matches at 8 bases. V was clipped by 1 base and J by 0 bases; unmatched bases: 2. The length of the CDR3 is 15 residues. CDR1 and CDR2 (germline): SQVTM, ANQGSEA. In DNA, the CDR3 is TGCAGCGTTGAAGTTCGGGGGGGCTCCTACAATGAGCAGTTCTTC. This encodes CSVEVRGGSYNEQFF.

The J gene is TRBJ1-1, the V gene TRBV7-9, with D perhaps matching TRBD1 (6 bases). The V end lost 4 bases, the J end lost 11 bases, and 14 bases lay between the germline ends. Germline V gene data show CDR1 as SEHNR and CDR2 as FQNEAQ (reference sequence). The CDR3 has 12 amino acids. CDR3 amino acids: CASSSFQGWAFF. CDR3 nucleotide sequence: TGTGCCAGCAGCTCATTCCAGGGGTGGGCTTTCTTT.

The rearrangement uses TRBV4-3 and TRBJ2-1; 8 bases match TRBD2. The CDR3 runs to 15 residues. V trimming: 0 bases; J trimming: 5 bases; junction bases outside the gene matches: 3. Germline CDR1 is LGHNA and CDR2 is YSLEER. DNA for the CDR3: TGCGCCAGCAGCCAAGATGCGGGGGGCCACAATGAGCAGTTCTTC. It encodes CASSQDAGGHNEQFF.

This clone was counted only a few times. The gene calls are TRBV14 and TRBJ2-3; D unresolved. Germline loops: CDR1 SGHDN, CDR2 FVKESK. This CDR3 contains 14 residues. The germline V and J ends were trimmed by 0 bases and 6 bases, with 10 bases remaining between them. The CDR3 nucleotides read TGTGCCAGCAGCCAAGATGCTACGACCGATACGCAGTATTTT. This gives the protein CASSQDATTDTQYF. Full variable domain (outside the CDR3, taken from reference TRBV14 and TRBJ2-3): EAGVTQFPSHSVIEKGQTVTLRCDPISGHDNLYWYRRVMGKEIKFLLHFVKESKQDESGMPNNRFLAERTGGTYSTLKVQPAELEDSGVYFCASSQDATTDTQYFGPGTRLTVL.

The CDR3 nucleotides read TGCGCCAGCAGCCCGGGACAGAATAATTCACCCCTCCACTTT. Translating it yields CASSPGQNNSPLHF. This rearrangement joins TRBV4-1 to TRBJ1-6, with TRBD1 matching over 7 bases. Germline V CDR1 and CDR2: MGHRA, YSYEKL. CDR3 length: 14 amino acids. With V trimmed by 4 bases and J by 5 bases, 2 bases remained unmatched.

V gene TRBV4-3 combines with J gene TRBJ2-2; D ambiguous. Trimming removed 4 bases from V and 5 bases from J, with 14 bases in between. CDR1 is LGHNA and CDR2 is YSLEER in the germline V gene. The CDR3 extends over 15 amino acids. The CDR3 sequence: CASSPRTETTGELFF. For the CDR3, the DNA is TGCGCCAGCAGCCCCCGAACAGAAACTACCGGGGAGCTGTTTTTT.

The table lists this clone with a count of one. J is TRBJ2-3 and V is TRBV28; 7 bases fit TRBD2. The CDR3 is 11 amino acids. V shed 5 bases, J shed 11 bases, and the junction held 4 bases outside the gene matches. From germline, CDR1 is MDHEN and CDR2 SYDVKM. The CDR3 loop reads CASSLGGWQYF. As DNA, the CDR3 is TGTGCCAGCAGTCTGGGGGGGTGGCAGTATTTT.

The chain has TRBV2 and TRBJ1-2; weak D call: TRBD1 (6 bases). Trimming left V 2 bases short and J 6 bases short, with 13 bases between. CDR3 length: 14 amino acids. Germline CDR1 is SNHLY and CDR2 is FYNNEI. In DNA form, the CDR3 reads TGTGCCAGCAGTGAACGTCGAAGACAGGATGGCTACACCTTC. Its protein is CASSERRRQDGYTF.

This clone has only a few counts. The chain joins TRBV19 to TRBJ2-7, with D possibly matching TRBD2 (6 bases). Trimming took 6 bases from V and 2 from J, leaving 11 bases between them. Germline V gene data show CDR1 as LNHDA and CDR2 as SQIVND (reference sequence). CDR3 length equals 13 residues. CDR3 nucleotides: TGTGCCAGTAGCCCCGGGGGAACCTACGAGCAGTACTTC. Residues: CASSPGGTYEQYF.

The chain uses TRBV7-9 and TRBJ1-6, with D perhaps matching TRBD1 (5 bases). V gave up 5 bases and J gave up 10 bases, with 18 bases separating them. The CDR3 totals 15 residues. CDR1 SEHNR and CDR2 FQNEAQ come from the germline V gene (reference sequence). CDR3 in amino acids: CASSARDRLGSPLHF. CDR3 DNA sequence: TGTGCCAGCAGCGCCAGGGATAGATTAGGATCACCCCTCCACTTT.

CDR3 nucleotide sequence: TGTGCCAGCAGCTCCTTGACAGGGAGCTCCTACAATGAGCAGTTCTTC. Translating it yields CASSSLTGSSYNEQFF. This sequence joins TRBV5-5 and TRBJ2-1, with 7 bases matching TRBD1. The germline CDR1 and CDR2 sequences are SGHKS and YYEKEE (reference sequence). With 3 bases clipped from V and 0 bases from J, the junction kept 6 bases outside the gene matches. The CDR3 is made up of 16 amino acids.

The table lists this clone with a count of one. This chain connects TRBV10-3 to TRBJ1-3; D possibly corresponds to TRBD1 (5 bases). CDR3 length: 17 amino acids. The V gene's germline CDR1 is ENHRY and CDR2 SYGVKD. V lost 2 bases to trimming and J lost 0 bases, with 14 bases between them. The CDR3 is CAISEPTGRDSGNTIYF. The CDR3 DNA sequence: TGTGCCATCAGTGAGCCCACGGGACGGGACTCTGGAAACACCATATATTTT.

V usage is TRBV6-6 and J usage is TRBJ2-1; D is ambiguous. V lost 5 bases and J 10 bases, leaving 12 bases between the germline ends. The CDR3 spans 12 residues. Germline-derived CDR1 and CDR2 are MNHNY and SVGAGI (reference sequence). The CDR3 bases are TGTGCCAGCAGTCCCCTCTTCGGGGAGCAGTTCTTC. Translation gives CASSPLFGEQFF.

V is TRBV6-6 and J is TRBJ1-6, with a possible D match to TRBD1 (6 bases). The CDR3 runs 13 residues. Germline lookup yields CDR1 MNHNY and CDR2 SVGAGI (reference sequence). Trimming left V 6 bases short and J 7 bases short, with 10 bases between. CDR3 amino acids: CASRQGGNSPLHF. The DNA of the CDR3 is TGTGCCAGCAGACAGGGTGGGAATTCACCCCTCCACTTT.

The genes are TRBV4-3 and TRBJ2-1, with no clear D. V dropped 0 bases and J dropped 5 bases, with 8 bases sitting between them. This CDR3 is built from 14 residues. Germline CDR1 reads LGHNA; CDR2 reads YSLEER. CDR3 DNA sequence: TGCGCCAGCAGCCAAGATCGCCAGCACAATGAGCAGTTCTTC. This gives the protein CASSQDRQHNEQFF.

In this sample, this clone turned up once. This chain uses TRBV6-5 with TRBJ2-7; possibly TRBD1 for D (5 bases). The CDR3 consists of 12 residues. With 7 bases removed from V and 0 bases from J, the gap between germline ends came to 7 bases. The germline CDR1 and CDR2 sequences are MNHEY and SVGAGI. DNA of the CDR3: TGTGCCAGCATGGACACCTCCTACGAGCAGTACTTC. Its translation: CASMDTSYEQYF.

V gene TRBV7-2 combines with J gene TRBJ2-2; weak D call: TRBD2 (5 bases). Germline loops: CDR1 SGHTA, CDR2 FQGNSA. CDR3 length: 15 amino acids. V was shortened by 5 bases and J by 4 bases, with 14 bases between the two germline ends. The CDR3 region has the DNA TGTGCCAGCAGCAAGCGGACGGTGGTCACCGGGGAGCTGTTTTTT. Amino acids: CASSKRTVVTGELFF.

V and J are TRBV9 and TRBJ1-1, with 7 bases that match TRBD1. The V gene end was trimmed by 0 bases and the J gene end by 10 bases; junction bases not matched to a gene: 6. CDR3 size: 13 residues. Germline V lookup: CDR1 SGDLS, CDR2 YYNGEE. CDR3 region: CASSVVDRDRAFF. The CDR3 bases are TGTGCCAGCAGCGTAGTCGACAGGGATCGAGCTTTCTTT.

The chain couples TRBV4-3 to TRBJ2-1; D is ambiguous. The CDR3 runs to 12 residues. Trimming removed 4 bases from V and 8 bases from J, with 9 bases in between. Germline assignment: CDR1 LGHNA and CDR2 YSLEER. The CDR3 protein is CASSPNSYEQFF. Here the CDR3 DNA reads TGCGCCAGCAGCCCGAACAGTTATGAGCAGTTCTTC.

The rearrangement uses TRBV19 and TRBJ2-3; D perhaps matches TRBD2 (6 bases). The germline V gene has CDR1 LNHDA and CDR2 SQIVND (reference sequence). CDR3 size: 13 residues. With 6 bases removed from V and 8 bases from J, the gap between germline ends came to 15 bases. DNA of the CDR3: TGTGCCAGTAGCGGGAGCCTTGGGGGTACGCAGTATTTT. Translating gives CASSGSLGGTQYF.

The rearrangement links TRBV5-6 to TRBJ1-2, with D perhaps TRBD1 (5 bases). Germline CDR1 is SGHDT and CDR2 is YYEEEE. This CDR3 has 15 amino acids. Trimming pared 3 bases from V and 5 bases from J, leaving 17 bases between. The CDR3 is CASSSTSGTAYGYTF. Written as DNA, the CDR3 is TGTGCCAGCAGCTCCACCTCCGGGACGGCTTATGGCTACACCTTC.

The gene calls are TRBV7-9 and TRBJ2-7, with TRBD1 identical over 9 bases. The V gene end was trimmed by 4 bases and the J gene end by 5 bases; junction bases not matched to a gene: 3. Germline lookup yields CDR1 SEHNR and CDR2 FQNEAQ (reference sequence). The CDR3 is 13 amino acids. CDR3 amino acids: CASSWDREHEQYF. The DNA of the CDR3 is TGTGCCAGCAGCTGGGACAGGGAGCACGAGCAGTACTTC. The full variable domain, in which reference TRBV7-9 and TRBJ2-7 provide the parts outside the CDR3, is DTGVSQNPRHKITKRGQNVTFRCDPISEHNRLYWYRQTLGQGPEFLTYFQNEAQLEKSRLLSDRFSAERPKGSFSTLEIQRTEQGDSAMYLCASSWDREHEQYFGPGTRLTVT.

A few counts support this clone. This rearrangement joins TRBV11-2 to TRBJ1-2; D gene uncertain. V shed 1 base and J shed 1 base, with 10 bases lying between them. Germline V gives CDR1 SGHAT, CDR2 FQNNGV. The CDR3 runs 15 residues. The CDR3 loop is CASSLVPGNNYGYTF. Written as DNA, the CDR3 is TGTGCCAGCAGCTTAGTCCCCGGAAATAACTATGGCTACACCTTC.

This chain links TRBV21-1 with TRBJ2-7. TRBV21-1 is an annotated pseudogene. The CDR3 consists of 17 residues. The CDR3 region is CASSNGLGQGTSYEQYF. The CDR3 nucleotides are TGTGCCAGCAGCAACGGACTGGGTCAGGGGACTTCCTACGAGCAGTACTTC.

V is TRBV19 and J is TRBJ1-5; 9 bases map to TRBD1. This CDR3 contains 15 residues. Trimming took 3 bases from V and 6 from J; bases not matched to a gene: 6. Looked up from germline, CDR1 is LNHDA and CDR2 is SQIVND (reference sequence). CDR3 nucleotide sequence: TGTGCCAGTAGTATGTACAGGGGGCAAGTTCAGCCCCAGCATTTT. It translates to CASSMYRGQVQPQHF.